What follows is one T cell receptor beta chain and its context. Its target is not known. The data were obtained in a study of OX40 agonist ivuxolimab in advanced cancers. Whole-study results and caveats: The study observed clonal expansion of CD4+ and CD8+ blood T cells by week 6 at 0.1 to 3.0 mg/kg.

Assay used: immunoSEQ multiplex PCR; TCRdb lists only in-frame clones, some missing. This table holds about 49,000 clones, over 60% found once. Germline V gene lookup returns CDR1 SNHLY and CDR2 FYNNEI. The junction had 9 bases not matched to a gene; V was cut back by 8 bases and J by 6 bases. This CDR3 is 13 amino acids long. This sequence originates from an adult with an advanced solid tumor such as melanoma, head and neck, liver or kidney cancer. The genes are TRBV2 and TRBJ2-7; 8 bases agree with TRBD2. Source: CD4+ or CD8+ T cells sorted from blood, taken in a trial of the OX40 agonist ivuxolimab. The CDR3 sequence: CASYLAGTREQYF. CDR3 in DNA: TGTGCCAGCTACCTAGCGGGTACCCGCGAGCAGTACTTC.